This is a list of T cell receptor beta chains from one sample in a study of type 1 and type 2 diabetes patients. MiXCR, run by TCRdb on the multiplex PCR reads, gives a single entry per CDR3 protein. The sample has about 290,000 distinct CDR3 sequences, more than 45% seen once; the top ten hold roughly an eighth. What was sequenced was peripheral blood mononuclear cells (PBMCs). These TCRs come from a man younger than 30 with type 2 diabetes. CDR3s leave out the opening cysteine and the closing phenylalanine or tryptophan. Fields, in order: J gene, clone size, V gene, CDR3 protein. For some rows the clone size is stated as once, few or many, or as a class when expanded; others skip it.

TRBJ1-5,once,TRBV5-5,ASSPYSNSNQPQH
TRBJ2-1,-,TRBV7-2,ASSLLGGLLSHEQF
TRBJ2-1,-,TRBV29-1,SVVSYEQF
TRBJ1-2,few,TRBV12-3/TRBV12-4,ASSLSPGTGGLDGYT
TRBJ2-1,-,TRBV10-2,ASSDSGLARNEQF
TRBJ2-6,many,TRBV19,ASSAGGGANVLT
TRBJ1-1,once,TRBV5-6,ASSPEPTRNTEAF
TRBJ1-5,-,TRBV19,ASSIGVSNQPQH
TRBJ2-5,once,TRBV24-1,ATSATGGFETQY
TRBJ2-1,few,TRBV10-3,AIRGLAGAYNEQF
TRBJ2-5,-,TRBV5-4,ASSQLAEETQY
TRBJ2-5,many,TRBV2,ASSEAETQY
TRBJ2-5,few,TRBV7-9,ASKDSLQETQY
TRBJ2-1,-,TRBV7-2,ASSYGTSGVNEQF
TRBJ2-3,-,TRBV5-1,ASSLSLAGPDTQY
TRBJ1-6,many,TRBV27,ASSLSPDRRINSPLH
TRBJ2-3,-,TRBV10-1,ASSETRGVTDTQY
TRBJ1-2,few,TRBV18,ASSAVDRVVGYT
TRBJ2-6,many,TRBV10-3,ATTTDSGANVLT
TRBJ2-2,few,TRBV19,ASSIDSWVAGRTGELF
TRBJ2-3,-,TRBV7-9,ASSSTRGLAGNGADTQY
-,once,TRBV24-1,ATSGGQGNNEQF
TRBJ1-5,-,TRBV25-1,ASSLWGSGYSNQPQH
TRBJ2-5,few,TRBV30,AWERGGDETQY
TRBJ2-1,-,TRBV30,AWSVTGGPTEQF
TRBJ2-5,few,TRBV20-1,SAKTGVGETQY
TRBJ1-2,-,TRBV12-3/TRBV12-4,ASSVDSNYGYT
TRBJ1-1,-,TRBV29-1,SASTVMNTEAF
TRBJ2-7,-,TRBV5-8,ASSLYLPGQGSYEQY
TRBJ2-7,few,TRBV19,ASSGSSWEQY
TRBJ2-7,-,TRBV10-3,AISENPDFALY
TRBJ2-5,-,TRBV19,ASSPGTALETQY
TRBJ1-1,few,TRBV19,ASSIGGSVAEAF
TRBJ2-5,-,TRBV7-2,ASSTYGGVLVETQY
TRBJ2-5,-,TRBV5-1,ASSSGGSLETQY
TRBJ1-1,-,TRBV7-2,ASSYWTLEAF
TRBJ2-2,-,TRBV9,ASSVVRGALPGELF
TRBJ2-4,-,TRBV9,ASSDGQGQPKNIQY
TRBJ2-3,-,TRBV19,ASRHGRGDTDTQY
TRBJ2-7,-,TRBV28,ASSLPSGRVHEQY
TRBJ1-2,-,TRBV9,ASSVVPDSNYGYT